The rows below give T cell receptor beta chains drawn from one sample of a study of OX40 agonist ivuxolimab in advanced cancers. Sequencing used immunoSEQ multiplex PCR; TCRdb keeps in-frame clones, though not all of them. This sample has 45,000 or so clones, with roughly 90% found just once. The material sequenced was CD4+ or CD8+ T cells sorted from blood, taken in a trial of the OX40 agonist ivuxolimab. The source of these receptors is an adult with an advanced solid tumor such as melanoma, head and neck, liver or kidney cancer. Each CDR3 is given with its conserved first and last residue. Each record gives: V gene, D gene, clone size, J gene, CDR3 DNA, CDR3 protein. A D gene is named only where the DNA matches it firmly. Part of the rows lack a size; the others show once, few, many or a class for expanded clones.

V: TRBV6-6
D: NA
size: NA
J: TRBJ2-1
DNA: TGTGCCAGCAGTTACTCCGGTCAAGGCAATGAGCAGTTCTTC
CDR3: CASSYSGQGNEQFF

V: TRBV6-5
D: TRBD1
size: NA
J: TRBJ1-4
DNA: TGTGCCAGCAGTTATAGGGCAGGGGGTGAAAAACTGTTTTTT
CDR3: CASSYRAGGEKLFF

V: TRBV19
D: NA
size: few
J: TRBJ1-4
DNA: TGTGCCAGCCTTCAACAGCTACCTAATGAAAAACTGTTTTTT
CDR3: CASLQQLPNEKLFF

V: TRBV5-1
D: TRBD2
size: NA
J: TRBJ2-1
DNA: TGCGCCAGCAGCTTGAAACTAGCGGGAAGCCATGAGCAGTTCTTC
CDR3: CASSLKLAGSHEQFF

V: TRBV28
D: NA
size: NA
J: TRBJ2-2
DNA: TGTGCCAGCAGTTTATCGAGCGCTCAGGGGACCGGGGAGCTGTTTTTT
CDR3: CASSLSSAQGTGELFF

V: TRBV11-2
D: NA
size: NA
J: TRBJ2-7
DNA: TGTGCCAGCAGCTTAAACCCGATCTCCTACGAGCAGTACTTC
CDR3: CASSLNPISYEQYF

V: TRBV7-9
D: NA
size: once
J: TRBJ2-3
DNA: TGTGCCAGCAGCTTAAGGGCAGGCAACACAGATACGCAGTATTTT
CDR3: CASSLRAGNTDTQYF

V: TRBV5-1
D: NA
size: NA
J: TRBJ2-3
DNA: TGCGCCAGCAACTGGACAGGCACAGATACGCAGTATTTT
CDR3: CASNWTGTDTQYF

V: TRBV19
D: NA
size: NA
J: TRBJ2-4
DNA: TGTGCCAGTAGTATACTAGGGGGGCGGAACATTCAGTACTTC
CDR3: CASSILGGRNIQYF

V: TRBV6-5
D: TRBD1
size: few
J: TRBJ2-7
DNA: TGTGCCAGCAGTTCCGGACAGGATGGCCTGTACGAGCAGTACTTC
CDR3: CASSSGQDGLYEQYF

V: TRBV10-3
D: NA
size: NA
J: TRBJ2-1
DNA: TGTGCCATCAGTGCGCGCGGCTCCTACAATGAGCAGTTCTTC
CDR3: CAISARGSYNEQFF

V: TRBV18
D: TRBD1
size: few
J: TRBJ1-5
DNA: TGTGCCAGCTCGCCGGGGACAGGCGGAGAGCCCCAGCATTTT
CDR3: CASSPGTGGEPQHF

V: TRBV7-3
D: TRBD1
size: NA
J: TRBJ1-2
DNA: TGTGCCAGCAGCATATTACAGGGGGTCGGCTATGGCTACACCTTC
CDR3: CASSILQGVGYGYTF

V: TRBV28
D: TRBD2
size: NA
J: TRBJ2-2
DNA: TGTGCCAGCACTCCCCCCGGGTGGCGGGAGTACGGGGAGCTGTTTTTT
CDR3: CASTPPGWREYGELFF

V: TRBV30
D: NA
size: NA
J: TRBJ1-1
DNA: TGTGCCCGTATAATGAACACTGAAGCTTTCTTT
CDR3: CARIMNTEAFF

V: TRBV28
D: TRBD2
size: NA
J: TRBJ2-5
DNA: TGTGCCAGCAGTTCCCCTAGCGGGAGGGCCTTGGAGACCCAGTACTTC
CDR3: CASSSPSGRALETQYF

V: TRBV13
D: TRBD1
size: NA
J: TRBJ1-5
DNA: TGTGCCAGCAGCTCCAGGACAGGGGGGAATCAGCCCCAGCATTTT
CDR3: CASSSRTGGNQPQHF

V: TRBV5-1
D: NA
size: NA
J: TRBJ2-2
DNA: TGCGCCAGTTGGAAGGGAGCCCCGAACACCGGGGAGCTGTTTTTT
CDR3: CASWKGAPNTGELFF

V: TRBV11-2
D: NA
size: once
J: TRBJ2-7
DNA: TGTGCCAGCAGCTTTGGGGGGTTCTACGAGCAGTACTTC
CDR3: CASSFGGFYEQYF

V: TRBV18
D: NA
size: NA
J: TRBJ1-4
DNA: TGTGCCAGCTCACCTCGGCAGGCTGAAAAACTGTTTTTT
CDR3: CASSPRQAEKLFF

V: TRBV27
D: NA
size: NA
J: TRBJ1-5
DNA: TGTGCCAGCAGTTTTTCGAAAGGGACCTATAGCAATCAGCCCCAGCATTTT
CDR3: CASSFSKGTYSNQPQHF

V: TRBV9
D: NA
size: NA
J: TRBJ2-2
DNA: TGTGCCAGCAGCGTAGTAGGTAGTGGCGGGGAGCTGTTTTTT
CDR3: CASSVVGSGGELFF

V: TRBV6-5
D: NA
size: NA
J: TRBJ2-7
DNA: TGTGCCAGCAGTTACACCGCTACCTACGAGCAGTACTTC
CDR3: CASSYTATYEQYF

V: TRBV18
D: NA
size: NA
J: TRBJ1-2
DNA: TGTGCCAGCTCACCAATGACAGATGGGGGAAACTATGGCTACACCTTC
CDR3: CASSPMTDGGNYGYTF

V: TRBV7-2
D: TRBD2
size: NA
J: TRBJ2-7
DNA: TGTGCCAGCAGCTTAGGCGGCGGGCGGGAGGGCGCCGAGCAGTACTTC
CDR3: CASSLGGGREGAEQYF

V: TRBV7-2
D: NA
size: NA
J: TRBJ2-2
DNA: TGTGCCAGCAGCTTGTTGGCGAACACCCGGGAGCTGTTTTTT
CDR3: CASSLLANTRELFF

V: TRBV6-5
D: NA
size: NA
J: TRBJ1-1
DNA: TGTGCCAGCAGCCCATATGAAGGGGAAGCTTTCTTT
CDR3: CASSPYEGEAFF

V: TRBV7-9
D: TRBD1
size: NA
J: TRBJ1-2
DNA: TGTGCCAGCAGCCACCCACAGGGGACATACACCTTC
CDR3: CASSHPQGTYTF

V: TRBV6-1
D: TRBD1
size: NA
J: TRBJ2-7
DNA: TGTGCCAGCAACCGACAGGGGGCGGGCTACGAGCAGTACTTC
CDR3: CASNRQGAGYEQYF

V: TRBV19
D: NA
size: NA
J: TRBJ2-3
DNA: TGTGCCAGTAGTATAGGAGCGAGAGTCACAGATACGCAGTATTTT
CDR3: CASSIGARVTDTQYF

V: TRBV2
D: NA
size: NA
J: TRBJ2-3
DNA: TGTGCCAGCAGTGAACTACAGTCCACAGATACGCAGTATTTT
CDR3: CASSELQSTDTQYF

V: TRBV28
D: NA
size: NA
J: TRBJ2-7
DNA: TGTGCCAGCAGTACAGGTCGGATAGGGAACCCCTACGAGCAGTACTTC
CDR3: CASSTGRIGNPYEQYF

V: TRBV28
D: NA
size: NA
J: TRBJ1-6
DNA: TGTGCCAGCAGTTTCAGTTACTCCTATAATTCACCCCTCCACTTT
CDR3: CASSFSYSYNSPLHF

V: TRBV7-2
D: NA
size: NA
J: TRBJ2-7
DNA: TGTGCCAGCAGCCGTGAGTTTTCCAACGAGCAGTACTTC
CDR3: CASSREFSNEQYF

V: TRBV5-6
D: NA
size: NA
J: TRBJ2-2
DNA: TGTGCCAGCAGCTTGGGTTACAGGGCCACCGGGGAGCTGTTTTTT
CDR3: CASSLGYRATGELFF

V: TRBV21-1
D: NA
size: NA
J: TRBJ2-1
DNA: TGTGCCAGCAGCAGGGACAGCCGGTCGGATGAGCAGTTCTTC
CDR3: CASSRDSRSDEQFF

V: TRBV28
D: NA
size: NA
J: TRBJ2-5
DNA: TGTGCCAGCACACACAGAACGACCCAGTACTTC
CDR3: CASTHRTTQYF

V: TRBV19
D: NA
size: NA
J: TRBJ1-3
DNA: TGTGCCAGTAGCCCGGGGGCCTCTGGAAACACCATATATTTT
CDR3: CASSPGASGNTIYF

V: TRBV27
D: TRBD1
size: few
J: TRBJ2-1
DNA: TGTGCCAGCAGTTACTCGGACAGGGCGATGTTCTTC
CDR3: CASSYSDRAMFF

V: TRBV28
D: TRBD1
size: few
J: TRBJ1-2
DNA: TGTGCCAGCTATCCCGGGACAGGGAGCGGCTACACCTTC
CDR3: CASYPGTGSGYTF

V: TRBV19
D: TRBD1
size: NA
J: TRBJ2-3
DNA: TGTGCCAGTAGTGCCCAGACAGGGGGCTCTGTCGATACGCAGTATTTT
CDR3: CASSAQTGGSVDTQYF

V: TRBV28
D: NA
size: NA
J: TRBJ2-6
DNA: TGTGCCAGCAGTGATACAGGGTCCTATTCTGGGGCCAACGTCCTGACTTTC
CDR3: CASSDTGSYSGANVLTF

V: TRBV6-1
D: NA
size: NA
J: TRBJ1-2
DNA: TGTGCCAGCAGTGACATGGTCCCCTGGAACTATGGCTACACCTTC
CDR3: CASSDMVPWNYGYTF

V: TRBV2
D: NA
size: NA
J: TRBJ1-4
DNA: TGTGCCAGCAGTGAAGTCTTCAGCGCCCCTTGGGAAAAACTGTTTTTT
CDR3: CASSEVFSAPWEKLFF

V: TRBV15
D: NA
size: NA
J: TRBJ2-3
DNA: TGTGCCACCAGCAGAGACAGGGCGTCCACAGATACGCAGTATTTT
CDR3: CATSRDRASTDTQYF

V: TRBV7-2
D: TRBD2
size: NA
J: TRBJ2-5
DNA: TGTGCCAGCAGCTCCGGGTCGGCGGGAGCGGAGACCCAGTACTTC
CDR3: CASSSGSAGAETQYF

V: TRBV6-6
D: TRBD2
size: once
J: TRBJ2-7
DNA: TGTGCCAGCACCGACCGGGGGGTCTACGAGCAGTACTTC
CDR3: CASTDRGVYEQYF

V: TRBV4-3
D: NA
size: NA
J: TRBJ2-3
DNA: TGCGCCAGCAGCCAAGGGACCCCTGGCGCAGATACGCAGTATTTT
CDR3: CASSQGTPGADTQYF

V: TRBV4-2
D: NA
size: NA
J: TRBJ1-5
DNA: TGTGCCAGCAGCCAGGCAGGGGTTCAGCCCCAGCATTTT
CDR3: CASSQAGVQPQHF

V: TRBV6-4
D: TRBD1
size: once
J: TRBJ1-2
DNA: TGTGCCAGTTACAGGGGCCCATACGGCCGGGGCTACACCTTC
CDR3: CASYRGPYGRGYTF

V: TRBV4-3
D: TRBD1
size: NA
J: TRBJ1-2
DNA: TGCGCCAGCGGGGCAGGGGGCGGCTATGGCTACACCTTC
CDR3: CASGAGGGYGYTF

V: TRBV28
D: NA
size: NA
J: TRBJ1-2
DNA: TGTGCCAGCAGTTTAATGGAGGGACTTAACTATGGCTACACCTTC
CDR3: CASSLMEGLNYGYTF

V: TRBV5-6
D: NA
size: once
J: TRBJ2-7
DNA: TGTGCCAGCAGCCAAGGGGACCGAATATACGAGCAGTACTTC
CDR3: CASSQGDRIYEQYF

V: TRBV4-3
D: NA
size: NA
J: TRBJ2-3
DNA: TGCGCCAGCAGCCAAGATATTACCACAGATACGCAGTATTTT
CDR3: CASSQDITTDTQYF

V: TRBV27
D: NA
size: NA
J: TRBJ2-6
DNA: TGTGCCAGCAGGGGGACTGGGGCCAACGTCCTGACTTTC
CDR3: CASRGTGANVLTF

V: TRBV5-1
D: NA
size: NA
J: TRBJ2-4
DNA: TGCGCCAGCAGCTTTAACAATGAAAACATTCAGTACTTC
CDR3: CASSFNNENIQYF

V: TRBV7-3
D: NA
size: NA
J: TRBJ2-3
DNA: TGTGCCAGCAGCCCTCTAGCTTTAAGCACAGATACGCAGTATTTT
CDR3: CASSPLALSTDTQYF

V: TRBV28
D: NA
size: NA
J: TRBJ1-2
DNA: TGTGCCAGCAGTTTAGGACAGAACTATGGCTACACCTTC
CDR3: CASSLGQNYGYTF

V: TRBV18
D: TRBD1
size: NA
J: TRBJ1-2
DNA: TGTGCCAGCTCACCACCGGTAGGACAGGGGGTTCGTGGCTACACCTTC
CDR3: CASSPPVGQGVRGYTF